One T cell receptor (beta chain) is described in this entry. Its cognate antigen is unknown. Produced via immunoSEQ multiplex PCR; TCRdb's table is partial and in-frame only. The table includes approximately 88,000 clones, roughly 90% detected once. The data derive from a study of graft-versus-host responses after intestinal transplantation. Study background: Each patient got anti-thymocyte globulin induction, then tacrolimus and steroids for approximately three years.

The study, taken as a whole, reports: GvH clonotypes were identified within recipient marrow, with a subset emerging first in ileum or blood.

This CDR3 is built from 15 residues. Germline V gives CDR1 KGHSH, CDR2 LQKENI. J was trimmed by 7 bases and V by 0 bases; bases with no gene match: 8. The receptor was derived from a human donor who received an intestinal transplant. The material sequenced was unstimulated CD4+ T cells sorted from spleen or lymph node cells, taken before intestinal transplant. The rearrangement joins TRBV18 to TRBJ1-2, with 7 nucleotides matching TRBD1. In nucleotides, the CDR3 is TGTGCCAGCTCACCACCGGGGGACAGTAATCTTGGCTACACCTTC. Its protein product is CASSPPGDSNLGYTF.